A single sample gave rise to the 9 T cell receptor beta chains below, sequenced in a study of blood T cell repertoires in COVID-19. Sequencing used immunoSEQ multiplex PCR; TCRdb keeps in-frame clones, though not all of them. Here the sample spans about 300,000 clones, 89% being singletons. Specimen: peripheral blood. The receptor set was obtained from a woman aged 25 to 39 with COVID-19, enrolled during active disease.

The chain combines TRBV4-3 with TRBJ2-1; D might be TRBD2 (5 bases). The CDR3 is 15 amino acids. Germline V gene lookup returns CDR1 LGHNA and CDR2 YSLEER. V lost 1 base to trimming and J lost 8 bases, with 15 bases between them. CDR3 bases: TGCGCCAGCAGCCAAGTTCATAGCGATGGCGATGAGCAGTTCTTC. This sequence encodes CASSQVHSDGDEQFF.

This clone came up once. This rearrangement joins TRBV7-8 to TRBJ2-5, with a weak D call TRBD2 (7 bases). Germline V gene sequence: CDR1 SGHVS, CDR2 FQNEAQ. The CDR3 is made up of 16 amino acids. Trimming removed 5 bases at V and 2 bases at J, with 18 bases between. The CDR3 sequence is CASSIQGGVLQETQYF. CDR3 DNA: TGTGCCAGCAGCATACAGGGAGGGGTTTTGCAAGAGACCCAGTACTTC.

The chain is built from TRBV5-6 and TRBJ2-2, with 7 positions matching TRBD1. Trimming removed 2 bases from V and 2 bases from J; junction bases left unmatched: 6. This CDR3 comprises 16 residues. Germline V gene sequence: CDR1 SGHDT, CDR2 YYEEEE. The CDR3 here is CASSLWTGYNTGELFF. Here the CDR3 DNA reads TGTGCCAGCAGCTTATGGACAGGCTATAACACCGGGGAGCTGTTTTTT.

This clone has only a few counts. V usage is TRBV28 and J usage is TRBJ2-7; D is perhaps TRBD1 (7 bases). There are 15 residues in the CDR3. Deletions cut 6 bases from V and 3 bases from J, with 18 bases between. Per the germline V gene, CDR1 is MDHEN and CDR2 is SYDVKM. The CDR3 region is CASSFLAGQNYEQYF. CDR3 sequence (DNA): TGTGCCAGCAGCTTCCTCGCGGGACAGAACTACGAGCAGTACTTC. Full variable domain (rest looked up from reference TRBV28 and TRBJ2-7): DVKVTQSSRYLVKRTGEKVFLECVQDMDHENMFWYRQDPGLGLRLIYFSYDVKMKEKGDIPEGYSVSREKKERFSLILESASTNQTSMYLCASSFLAGQNYEQYFGPGTRLTVT.

The V gene is TRBV21-1, the J gene TRBJ1-1; TRBD1 was called by the table and not checked on the DNA. TRBV21-1 is a listed pseudogene. This CDR3 has 16 amino acids. In nucleotides, the CDR3 is TGTGCCAGCAGCAAAGGGGTGACAGGCATGAACACTGAAGCTTTCTTT. This translates into CASSKGVTGMNTEAFF.

This chain uses TRBV6-5 with TRBJ1-2; perhaps TRBD1 as D (6 bases). This CDR3 comprises 14 residues. V was shortened by 7 bases and J by 4 bases, with 16 bases between the two germline ends. CDR1 is MNHEY, CDR2 SVGAGI, per germline. CDR3 amino acids: CASNPGLGAYGYTF. As DNA, the CDR3 is TGTGCCAGCAACCCGGGTCTGGGGGCCTATGGCTACACCTTC.

The genes are TRBV28 and TRBJ2-1, with 7 nucleotides matching TRBD2. CDR1 and CDR2 (germline): MDHEN, SYDVKM. This CDR3 has 16 residues. The junction had 9 bases not matched to a gene; V was cut back by 3 bases and J by 4 bases. For the CDR3, the DNA is TGTGCCAGCAGTTTTGGTCGGGCTAGCGGTTACAATGAGCAGTTCTTC. This sequence encodes CASSFGRASGYNEQFF.

This chain links TRBV7-2 with TRBJ2-7; TRBD2 matches at 9 bases. Germline loops: CDR1 SGHTA, CDR2 FQGNSA. This CDR3 has 15 residues. Trimming cost V 3 bases and J 0 bases; bases outside gene matches: 3. The CDR3 DNA sequence: TGTGCCAGCAGCTTGGGAGCGGGGGGCTCCTACGAGCAGTACTTC. Translating gives CASSLGAGGSYEQYF. Supplemented by reference TRBV7-2 and TRBJ2-7, the full variable domain reads GAGVSQSPSNKVTEKGKDVELRCDPISGHTALYWYRQSLGQGLEFLIYFQGNSAPDKSGLPSDRFSAERTGGSVSTLTIQRTQQEDSAVYLCASSLGAGGSYEQYFGPGTRLTVT.

The J gene is TRBJ2-5, the V gene TRBV5-6; D possibly corresponds to TRBD2 (7 bases). V was cut by 0 bases and J by 5 bases, with 17 bases left in between. The germline gives CDR1 SGHDT, CDR2 YYEEEE. The CDR3 runs 16 residues. This CDR3 reads CASSLGEGGLLETQYF. Here the CDR3 DNA reads TGTGCCAGCAGCTTGGGAGAGGGGGGGCTTCTGGAGACCCAGTACTTC. Full variable domain (remainder filled in from reference TRBV5-6 and TRBJ2-5): DAGVTQSPTHLIKTRGQQVTLRCSPKSGHDTVSWYQQALGQGPQFIFQYYEEEERQRGNFPDRFSGHQFPNYSSELNVNALLLGDSALYLCASSLGEGGLLETQYFGPGTRLLVL.